This T cell receptor beta chain was observed in a study of blood T cell repertoires in COVID-19. About the study: From T cells, B-cell-depleted T cells, or PBMCs came the material, which was cDNA or gDNA.

The CDR3 has 12 residues. Germline V gives CDR1 LNHDA, CDR2 SQIVND (reference sequence). V shed 8 bases and J shed 11 bases, with 16 bases lying between them. The protocol was immunoSEQ multiplex PCR, while the TCRdb copy is restricted to in-frame clones and leaves out a portion. The sample contains about 280,000 clones, approximately 86% of which appear only once. V is TRBV19 and J is TRBJ1-5; a possible D gene is TRBD1 (6 bases). The sample was peripheral blood. The TCR comes from a woman between 45 and 65 years old who had recovered from COVID-19. The CDR3 loop is CASDLGGRTQHF. CDR3 DNA sequence: TGTGCCAGTGACCTTGGGGGCCGGACCCAGCATTTT. The entire variable domain, with the rest obtained from reference TRBV19 and TRBJ1-5, is as follows: DGGITQSPKYLFRKEGQNVTLSCEQNLNHDAMYWYRQDPGQGLRLIYYSQIVNDFQKGDIAEGYSVSREKKESFPLTVTSAQKNPTAFYLCASDLGGRTQHFGDGTRLSIL.